This T cell receptor (beta chain) was sequenced during a study of blood T cell repertoires in COVID-19. Study-wide background: Acute and convalescent COVID-19 samples came from the United States, Italy and Spain. PBMCs, B-cell-depleted T cells, or T cells provided the cDNA or gDNA that made up the material.

As handled by the study authors: How many nucleated cells were present was estimated from reference gene primer amplification. This table comes from immunoSEQ multiplex PCR, and its TCRdb copy is limited to in-frame clones, with some not included. The V and J calls and clone size come from that table; D and trimming were worked out from the DNA. The sample holds 100,000 to 150,000 clones, around 87% seen once. CDR3 length: 15 residues. Germline V CDR1 and CDR2: MNHNS, SASEGT. The V segment lost 3 bases and the J segment 1 base; nucleotides outside the gene matches: 2. Sample: peripheral blood. This chain links TRBV6-1 with TRBJ1-2, with 10 bases lining up with TRBD1. The TCR comes from a man aged 50 or older with active COVID-19. CDR3 amino acids: CASSETGGGNYGYTF. As DNA, the CDR3 is TGTGCCAGCAGTGAGACAGGGGGCGGTAACTATGGCTACACCTTC.